This paragraph reports one TCR beta chain. The antigen remains undetermined. The CDR3 totals 12 residues. The germline CDR1 and CDR2 sequences are DFQATT and SNEGSKA (reference sequence). Trimming shortened V by 2 bases and J by 4 bases, and 9 bases separated the two germline ends. The CD8+ and CD4+ T cells were negatively isolated, with the TEMRA cells enriched by FACS. This specimen comes from a study of CD8 T cells in Susac syndrome. Study results and caveats: In total CD8+ repertoires, 15 to 20 Susac-specific public clones were found, and four to six in CD8+ TEMRA repertoires. The greatest CD8+ clonal expansion in Susac occurred in TEMRA cells and in active patients.

The RNA, roughly 0.45 to 1 ug, was put through reverse transcription using random hexamers. A multiplex approach, immunoSEQ multiplex PCR, amplified TCR beta CDR3 across 54 Vbeta and 13 Jbeta. TCRdb re-called the immunoSEQ multiplex PCR reads through MiXCR, storing one row per CDR3 protein. The repertoire holds under 200,000 distinct CDR3 sequences, with approximately 95% as singletons. The J gene is TRBJ2-7, the V gene TRBV20-1; maybe TRBD1 (5 bases). Material for sequencing was CD8+ T cells from PBMCs. The sequence was collected from a human donor with Susac syndrome. The CDR3 is CSARQGRYEQYF. In DNA form, the CDR3 reads TGCAGTGCTAGACAGGGCCGGTACGAGCAGTACTTC.